This entry lists 10 T cell receptor beta chains sequenced from one sample in a study of blood T cells in healthy people across ages. Primers used in a second PCR of about 7 to 11 cycles were a sample-barcoded 5' primer and a J-beta primer mix. MiXCR, run by TCRdb on the 5' RACE reads, gives a single entry per CDR3 protein. The repertoire includes about 1,600,000 distinct CDR3 sequences, 42% of them detected once, and 6.5% to 10% sits in the top ten. The specimen was blood. The receptors stem from a woman aged 18 to 35 in good health.

The CDR3 loop is CASRERGTGNEQFF. CDR3 in DNA: TGTGCCAGTAGGGAACGCGGGACAGGGAATGAGCAGTTCTTC. J is TRBJ2-1 and V is TRBV19, with TRBD1 identical over 9 bases. This CDR3 contains 14 residues. V shed 6 bases, J shed 7 bases, and the junction held 7 bases outside the gene matches. Germline V lookup: CDR1 LNHDA, CDR2 SQIVND (reference sequence).

V and J are TRBV10-1 and TRBJ2-4; D is ambiguous. In germline, CDR1 is WNHNN, CDR2 SYGVQD (reference sequence). The CDR3 spans 11 residues. Deletions cut 3 bases from V and 13 bases from J, with 10 bases between. The CDR3 sequence: CASSDGNGQYF. The CDR3, as DNA: TGCGCCAGCAGTGATGGGAACGGGCAGTACTTC.

The chain has TRBV20-1 and TRBJ2-5; D is possibly TRBD1 or TRBD2 (5 bases each). The V gene's germline CDR1 is DFQATT and CDR2 SNEGSKA (reference sequence). Trimming removed 5 bases at V and 5 bases at J, with 21 bases between. The CDR3 sequence is 15 residues long. CDR3 protein: CSARLSGTGWETQYF. The CDR3 DNA follows: TGCAGTGCTCGCCTTTCAGGGACGGGATGGGAGACCCAGTACTTC.

This clonotype turned up a few times. V and J are TRBV7-9 and TRBJ1-2, with a weak D call TRBD1 (6 bases). The ends were cut back, 5 bases at V and 6 bases at J, with 13 bases in the middle. Germline CDR1 is SEHNR and CDR2 is FQNEAQ (reference sequence). This CDR3 has 13 amino acids. CDR3 sequence: CASSRLQGDGYTF. The CDR3 bases are TGTGCCAGCAGCCGCCTACAGGGAGATGGCTACACCTTC.

This chain joins TRBV3-1 and TRBJ2-5; D gene unclear. The germline CDR1 and CDR2 sequences are LGHDT and YNNKEL (reference sequence). Trimming removed 2 bases from V and 1 base from J, with 5 bases in between. The CDR3 is 13 amino acids. The CDR3 bases are TGTGCCAGCAGCCAAATGAGCCAAGAGACCCAGTACTTC. It codes for CASSQMSQETQYF.

Notes on this clonotype: The conserved final phenylalanine or tryptophan is absent from the CDR3, which likely points to a read error. The V and J genes are TRBV11-1 and TRBJ2-5; tentative D call: TRBD1 (6 bases). The DNA matches TRBJ2-7 better at its end, which makes the J call doubtful. This CDR3 contains 12 residues. Germline V CDR1 and CDR2: SGHAT, FQDESV (reference sequence). CDR3 sequence: CASSWTEYEQYL. The CDR3 region has the DNA TGTGCCAGCAGTTGGACAGAATACGAGCAGTACTTG.

The rearrangement uses TRBV9 and TRBJ2-7; tentatively, D is TRBD1 or TRBD2 (5 bases each). CDR3 size: 14 residues. The germline V gene has CDR1 SGDLS and CDR2 YYNGEE. Trimming cost V 4 bases and J 3 bases, with 14 bases left between them. CDR3 DNA sequence: TGTGCCAGCAGCTCGGGACCGTTAAACTACGAGCAGTACTTC. It is translated as CASSSGPLNYEQYF.

This rearrangement joins TRBV7-2 to TRBJ2-5, with 12 nucleotides matching TRBD1. Germline lookup yields CDR1 SGHTA and CDR2 FQGNSA. CDR3 length equals 19 residues. With 1 base clipped from V and 3 bases from J, the junction kept 12 bases outside the gene matches. The DNA for the CDR3 is TGTGCCAGCAGCTTAGTGGGACAGGGGGCGCAGAGAAGCGAAGAGACCCAGTACTTC. This gives the protein CASSLVGQGAQRSEETQYF.

The V call is TRBV6-5, the J call TRBJ1-5; the D is unclear. Looked up from germline, CDR1 is MNHEY and CDR2 is SVGAGI. V was pared by 4 bases and J by 0 bases, with 4 bases between. The CDR3 is 13 amino acids. For the CDR3, the DNA is TGTGCCAGCAGTTCTGCTAGCAATCAGCCCCAGCATTTT. Translating it yields CASSSASNQPQHF.

This clonotype showed up just a few times. The chain has TRBV20-1 and TRBJ2-7; D possibly corresponds to TRBD2 (6 bases). The CDR3 is 16 residues long. Germline CDR1 is DFQATT and CDR2 is SNEGSKA (reference sequence). V was cut by 3 bases and J by 2 bases, with 20 bases left in between. The CDR3 here is CSASGPRDGGTYEQYF. Written as DNA, the CDR3 is TGCAGTGCTAGTGGCCCCAGAGACGGGGGTACCTACGAGCAGTACTTC.